What follows are 25 T cell receptor beta chains derived from one specimen sequenced in a study of neurological immune-mediated disorders. TCRdb ran MiXCR on the 5' RACE reads and lists one entry per CDR3 protein. The table records roughly 19,000 distinct CDR3 sequences, approximately 7.8% of them present only once. The sequencing sample was made of CD8+ T cells from blood. These receptors were collected from a woman aged 25-40 years with HTLV-1-associated myelopathy (HAM/TSP).

This clonotype appeared once. V gene TRBV3-1 combines with J gene TRBJ1-1, with D possibly TRBD1 on 5 matching bases. V was cut by 0 bases and J by 7 bases, with 21 bases left in between. From germline, CDR1 is LGHDT and CDR2 YNNKEL (reference sequence). The CDR3 is made up of 17 amino acids. This CDR3 is CASSQEGKGPLRSEAFF. The DNA for the CDR3 is TGTGCCAGCAGCCAAGAAGGTAAGGGGCCCTTGAGGAGTGAAGCTTTCTTT.

This clonotype has ten or more counts. The V and J genes are TRBV5-1 and TRBJ2-7, with 14 bases lining up with TRBD2. Germline assignment: CDR1 SGHRS and CDR2 YFSETQ. After removal of 4 bases from V and 6 bases from J, the junction contained 3 bases not matched to a gene. This CDR3 region has 14 residues. CDR3 amino acids: CASSPTSGGAEQYF. CDR3 nucleotides: TGCGCCAGCAGCCCGACTAGCGGGGGGGCCGAGCAGTACTTC. The entire variable domain, with the rest obtained from reference TRBV5-1 and TRBJ2-7, is as follows: KAGVTQTPRYLIKTRGQQVTLSCSPISGHRSVSWYQQTPGQGLQFLFEYFSETQRNKGNFPGRFSGRQFSNSRSEMNVSTLELGDSALYLCASSPTSGGAEQYFGPGTRLTVT.

This clonotype is termed medium-sized (0.01 to 0.1%). The chain links TRBV20-1 to TRBJ2-7; 7 bases match TRBD2. The V gene's germline CDR1 is DFQATT and CDR2 SNEGSKA (reference sequence). This CDR3 has 13 amino acids. CDR3 in amino acids: CSGLLAESYEQYF. The DNA of the CDR3 is TGCAGCGGCTTGCTAGCGGAGTCCTACGAGCAGTACTTC.

This clonotype occurred many times. The chain combines TRBV19 with TRBJ1-5, with D perhaps matching TRBD1 (6 bases). Germline V CDR1 and CDR2: LNHDA, SQIVND (reference sequence). V was shortened by 5 bases and J by 7 bases, with 21 bases between the two germline ends. The CDR3 runs to 16 residues. Written as DNA, the CDR3 is TGTGCCAGTAGTGTATCCGGGACAACGGGGCGGCAGCCCCAGCATTTT. Translating it yields CASSVSGTTGRQPQHF.

Points on this clonotype: A much bigger clone sits one base away, suggesting this may be a read error. The chain is built from TRBV6-6 and TRBJ2-7; TRBD2 matches 8 bases. The CDR3 consists of 14 residues. V lost 8 bases and J lost 4; bases outside the gene matches: 10. Looked up from germline, CDR1 is MNHNY and CDR2 is SVGAGI (reference sequence). The CDR3 sequence: CASCPGERGYEQYF. CDR3 DNA: TGTGCCAGCTGTCCCGGGGAGCGGGGGTACGAGCAGTACTTC.

This clonotype was observed many times. V gene TRBV6-6 combines with J gene TRBJ2-3, with D perhaps being TRBD1 or TRBD2 (7 bases each). The CDR3 has 15 amino acids. Germline CDR1 reads MNHNY; CDR2 reads SVGAGI (reference sequence). V was cut by 6 bases and J by 5 bases, with 18 bases left in between. CDR3 protein: CASSHQGGGLDTQYF. In DNA form, the CDR3 reads TGTGCCAGCAGCCACCAGGGGGGGGGCCTAGATACGCAGTATTTT.

This clonotype has only a few counts. The chain uses TRBV30 and TRBJ2-2; D is perhaps TRBD2 (6 bases). The V end was cut by 3 bases, the J end by 6 bases, with 11 bases between. The CDR3 has 13 amino acids. Per the germline V gene, CDR1 is GTSNPN and CDR2 is SVGIG (reference sequence). The CDR3 DNA reads TGTGCCTGGAGCACTAGCTATGCCGGGGAGCTGTTTTTT. This encodes CAWSTSYAGELFF.

This clonotype was seen at least ten times. The chain joins TRBV6-6 to TRBJ2-7; D ambiguous. Germline V CDR1 and CDR2: MNHNY, SVGAGI (reference sequence). The V end was cut by 0 bases, the J end by 0 bases, with 9 bases between. The CDR3 runs 15 residues. CDR3 region: CASSYSAESSYEQYF. The CDR3 coding sequence is TGTGCCAGCAGTTACTCAGCAGAGAGCTCCTACGAGCAGTACTTC.

This clonotype was observed many times. V and J are TRBV2 and TRBJ2-3; D is unresolved. Germline-derived CDR1 and CDR2 are SNHLY and FYNNEI. CDR3 length equals 18 residues. V was trimmed by 4 bases and J by 6 bases, leaving 26 bases between them. The CDR3 reads CASSGRINKASPMDTQYF. Here the CDR3 DNA reads TGTGCCAGCAGTGGAAGAATTAACAAGGCCAGTCCCATGGATACGCAGTATTTT.

The chain recombines TRBV15 with TRBJ2-3, with D tentatively TRBD2 (6 bases). The ends were cut back, 5 bases at V and 6 bases at J, with 18 bases in the middle. The CDR3 extends over 15 amino acids. In germline, CDR1 is LNHNV, CDR2 YYDKDF (reference sequence). CDR3 in amino acids: CATSLYGDSIDTQYF. Written as DNA, the CDR3 is TGTGCCACCAGCCTCTACGGGGACTCTATTGATACGCAGTATTTT.

This clonotype was counted at least ten times. This sequence joins TRBV20-1 and TRBJ1-1, with TRBD1 matching over 7 bases. The germline V gene encodes CDR1 DFQATT and CDR2 SNEGSKA (reference sequence). The CDR3 spans 13 residues. The CDR3 DNA reads TGCAGGAAATCGGGACAGCCGAACACTGAAGCTTTCTTT. This codes for CRKSGQPNTEAFF.

This clonotype was recorded at least ten times. V gene TRBV5-1 combines with J gene TRBJ1-2; TRBD1 aligns across 7 bases. The length of the CDR3 is 12 residues. J was trimmed by 3 bases and V by 4 bases; bases with no gene match: 0. CDR1 and CDR2 from the germline V gene are SGHRS and YFSETQ. The CDR3 nucleotides read TGCGCCAGCAGCGGGACAGACTATGGCTACACCTTC. This gives the protein CASSGTDYGYTF.

This clonotype has ten or more counts. V and J are TRBV11-3 and TRBJ2-5; TRBD2 matches 7 bases. Germline values: CDR1 SGHNT, CDR2 YENEEA. The CDR3 runs 13 residues. V was clipped by 8 bases and J by 3 bases; unmatched bases: 6. The CDR3: CASGSRGEETQYF. The CDR3 region has the DNA TGTGCCAGCGGATCACGGGGGGAAGAGACCCAGTACTTC.

This clonotype was observed at least ten times. J is TRBJ1-3 and V is TRBV20-1, with a possible D match to TRBD1 (5 bases). Germline V gives CDR1 DFQATT, CDR2 SNEGSKA (reference sequence). The CDR3 contains 12 residues. Trimming shortened V by 6 bases and J by 2 bases, and 8 bases separated the two germline ends. This CDR3 is CSAKGPGNTIYF. The CDR3 bases are TGCAGTGCAAAGGGACCTGGAAACACCATATATTTT.

This clonotype has ten or more counts. V usage is TRBV20-1 and J usage is TRBJ1-1, with D hard to call. Trimming removed 5 bases at V and 7 bases at J, with 11 bases between. The CDR3 totals 11 residues. The germline V gene has CDR1 DFQATT and CDR2 SNEGSKA (reference sequence). The CDR3 DNA reads TGCAGTGCTCACCCGAGCAGTGAAGCTTTCTTT. It specifies CSAHPSSEAFF.

This clonotype was seen at least ten times. The rearrangement uses TRBV5-6 and TRBJ2-7; D is undetermined. Germline V gives CDR1 SGHDT, CDR2 YYEEEE. The CDR3 spans 14 residues. The V end was cut by 0 bases, the J end by 5 bases, with 12 bases between. The CDR3 sequence is CASSLADTPHEQYF. The CDR3 DNA follows: TGTGCCAGCAGCTTGGCCGATACCCCCCACGAGCAGTACTTC.

This clonotype was found many times. The chain recombines TRBV7-8 with TRBJ1-5; the D is unclear. CDR1 and CDR2 from the germline V gene are SGHVS and FQNEAQ. The CDR3 is 13 amino acids. V lost 5 bases and J lost 6, with 11 bases in between. The DNA of the CDR3 is TGTGCCAGCAGCCCGGGGTCTTCTCAGCCCCAGCATTTT. Protein sequence: CASSPGSSQPQHF. Looking up the rest from reference TRBV7-8 and TRBJ1-5 gives the full variable domain: GAGVSQSPRYKVAKRGQDVALRCDPISGHVSLFWYQQALGQGPEFLTYFQNEAQLDKSGLPSDRFFAERPEGSVSTLKIQRTQQEDSAVYLCASSPGSSQPQHFGDGTRLSIL.

This clonotype showed up many times. V is TRBV6-1 and J is TRBJ2-7; TRBD1 matches 8 bases. J gave up 3 bases and V 8 bases, and 0 bases lay outside the gene matches. The CDR3 sequence is 11 residues long. The germline V gene has CDR1 MNHNS and CDR2 SASEGT. DNA of the CDR3: TGTGCCAGCGGGACAGGCTACGAGCAGTACTTC. This translates into CASGTGYEQYF.

This clonotype has a count of ten or more. The V call is TRBV3-1, the J call TRBJ2-3; D remains unclear. CDR3 size: 13 residues. Germline CDR1 and CDR2: LGHDT and YNNKEL (reference sequence). Trimming shortened V by 0 bases and J by 5 bases, and 6 bases separated the two germline ends. This CDR3 is CASSQDYEDTQYF. For the CDR3, the DNA is TGTGCCAGCAGCCAAGATTACGAAGATACGCAGTATTTT.

This clonotype was counted ten times or more. V is TRBV12-3 or TRBV12-4 and J is TRBJ2-6; D may match TRBD1 or TRBD2 (5 bases each). The CDR3 sequence is 17 residues long. Trimming shortened V by 5 bases and J by 0 bases, and 14 bases separated the two germline ends. The CDR3 sequence: CASSHGTDISGANVLTF. CDR3 DNA: TGTGCCAGCAGTCACGGGACCGACATCTCTGGGGCCAACGTCCTGACTTTC.

This clonotype showed up many times. The rearrangement uses TRBV5-1 and TRBJ2-1; D possibly corresponds to TRBD2 (5 bases). The CDR3 loop spans 12 amino acids. Germline CDR1 reads SGHRS; CDR2 reads YFSETQ. Trimming cost V 0 bases and J 8 bases, with 6 bases left between them. CDR3 loop: CASSLAGDEQFF. CDR3 sequence (DNA): TGCGCCAGCAGCTTGGCCGGGGATGAGCAGTTCTTC.

This clonotype came up many times. The rearrangement uses TRBV15 and TRBJ2-1; 9 bases agree with TRBD2. CDR3 size: 15 residues. V dropped 1 base and J dropped 8; count of bases not matched to a gene: 6. CDR1 and CDR2 from the germline V gene are LNHNV and YYDKDF (reference sequence). CDR3 sequence: CATSRARGGADEQFF. As DNA, the CDR3 is TGTGCCACCAGCAGAGCTCGCGGGGGGGCCGATGAGCAGTTCTTC.

This clonotype was detected many times. The chain employs TRBV20-1 and TRBJ1-1, with TRBD1 identical over 7 bases. Germline V gene data show CDR1 as DFQATT and CDR2 as SNEGSKA (reference sequence). This CDR3 is 14 amino acids long. The junction had 5 bases not matched to a gene; V was cut back by 1 base and J by 3 bases. The CDR3 sequence: CSARGTDRDTEAFF. The CDR3 nucleotides are TGCAGTGCTAGAGGTACCGACAGGGACACTGAAGCTTTCTTT.

In nucleotides, the CDR3 is TGTGCCAGCAGCCAAGAAGGGGCTAAAGTTGTCGGTGGCTACACCTTC. It codes for CASSQEGAKVVGGYTF. This chain uses TRBV14 with TRBJ1-2; maybe TRBD1 (5 bases). The CDR3 runs to 16 residues. V shed 0 bases and J shed 7 bases, with 18 bases lying between them. The V gene's germline CDR1 is SGHDN and CDR2 FVKESK.

The sample holds many counts of this clonotype. The V call is TRBV27, the J call TRBJ1-2; no definite D call. Germline values: CDR1 MNHEY, CDR2 SMNVEV (reference sequence). There are 15 residues in the CDR3. The V gene lost 6 bases and the J gene lost 4 bases, with 18 bases spanning the gap. The CDR3 DNA sequence: TGTGCCAGCAGCCCACTTGTCGGAGGAGGCTATGGCTACACCTTC. It specifies CASSPLVGGGYGYTF.